These T cell receptor beta chains were read from a single sample in a study of metastatic and nonmetastatic thyroid tumors. Via MiXCR, TCRdb re-called the PCR reads. The sample lists 40,000 to 50,000 clones, around 10% seen once, with around 9% in the top ten. The source material was blood. The receptors were sampled from a male donor with papillary thyroid cancer or a benign thyroid nodule (not recorded which). Some clones in this sample may be carry-over from other donors' samples. The CDR3 runs from the conserved cysteine through the conserved F or W.

TRBV6-2/TRBV6-3 CASSYASGGQPQHF
TRBV7-2 CASSYGLADYGYTF
TRBV6-4 CASSDSAGAGNEQFF
TRBV6-2/TRBV6-3 CASSSRGAGNEQFF
TRBV9 CASSGTDRAGTEAFF
TRBV2 CASSDRIEGLGTF
TRBV5-6 CASSLGGGGNTEAFF
TRBV5-1 CASSLVADTPFEAFF
TRBV4-3 CASSLYTRAPGRDEQYF
TRBV2 CASSDSGRGEQYF
TRBV9 CASSSSGSDLGGELFF
TRBV20-1 CSARPVTEFGKNIQYF
TRBV28 CASSPPDRGNSPLHF
TRBV7-9 CASSSLTGAPLEQYF
TRBV7-2 CASSLRDQPQHF
TRBV9 CASSVRLAGGVNEQFF
TRBV19 CASSPRQGGPEQYF
TRBV10-3 CAISESTGPTGNTIYF
TRBV28 CASETSGVFYEQYF
TRBV5-4 CASSWRPGLKTGELFF
TRBV5-6 CASSYRDYYNEQFF
TRBV7-2 CASSSRRDRAYEQYF
TRBV6-1 CASSWTLAYNEQFF
TRBV11-2 CASRGLAGSSTGELFF
TRBV25-1 CVLPGQGTDTQYF
TRBV28 CASSLGLGTNYGYTF
TRBV10-3 CAISESRSNMNTEAFF
TRBV4-3 CASSSRGGWTQYF
TRBV11-2 CASSFSGQNNEKLFF
TRBV13 CASSRGGTQETQYF
TRBV30 CAWALGSGGPYEQYF
TRBV9 CASSVGGSGTDTQYF
TRBV4-3 CASSLGGGSGANVLTF
TRBV28 CASASAGTSYEKYF
TRBV7-8 CASSLDSGSSPYNEQFF
TRBV19 CASSFTGELFF
TRBV12-3/TRBV12-4 CASTPGPQPNYGYTF
TRBV7-9 CASSQGSLTDTQYF
TRBV5-1 CASSLTSGTGDPEQYF
TRBV5-1 CASSLAGGRNTDTQYF
TRBV28 CASSLRYEQYF
TRBV5-1 CASRGALGGNEQYF
TRBV6-5 CASSSGLAGAGEQFF
TRBV27 CASSPGASYEQYF
TRBV2 CASSPRRGTYEQYF
TRBV19 CASSIWDSNTGELFF
TRBV7-8 CASSPGLTYYEQYF
TRBV28 CASSSGGADTQYF
TRBV6-1 CASIPLAAWGTGELFF
TRBV6-9 CANRYSIQCFNTEAFF
TRBV27 CASSSRQGAGTEEQFF
TRBV7-8 CASSLPPGASVKGRDF
TRBV28 CASSLRHRVEKLFF
TRBV7-9 CASSLTGYNEQFF